The sequence of this T cell receptor beta chain was determined in a study of blood T cell repertoires in COVID-19. Sequencing used immunoSEQ multiplex PCR; TCRdb keeps in-frame clones, though not all of them. The top ten clones hold roughly a sixth of a sample with about 72,000 clones, 82% of them seen once. Germline loops: CDR1 MNHEY, CDR2 SVGAGI. The length of the CDR3 is 13 residues. Trimming shortened V by 5 bases and J by 8 bases, and 15 bases separated the two germline ends. The sequenced sample consisted of peripheral blood. The rearrangement joins TRBV6-5 to TRBJ1-2, with D perhaps matching TRBD1 (6 bases). This receptor was obtained from a human donor in a cohort sampled during active COVID-19. The CDR3: CASSQTGMGGYTF. CDR3 DNA sequence: TGTGCCAGCAGTCAAACAGGGATGGGAGGCTACACCTTC.